The 15 T cell receptor beta chains reported below all come from one sample, sequenced in a study of T cell changes during pregnancy in multiple sclerosis (dated by TCRdb to between 2018 and 2020). The library relied on the immunoSEQ multiplex PCR assay. The clones in this table, taken by TCRdb from immuneACCESS, are in-frame only. Not every clone is retained; where verified, under half of the shortfall comes from an unresolved V gene, and the cause of the rest is unknown. The table for this sample lists around 30,000 clones; around 90% of them were counted only once. The top ten clones comprise more than 9.5% of the sample. This specimen consisted of CD8+ T cells from peripheral blood mononuclear cells, obtained in the first trimester of pregnancy. The source of these receptors is a female donor with multiple sclerosis, enrolled in a pregnancy study.

This chain uses TRBV6-5 with TRBJ2-3; D might be TRBD2 (6 bases). Deletions cut 2 bases from V and 0 bases from J, with 9 bases between. The CDR3 totals 15 residues. Germline loops: CDR1 MNHEY, CDR2 SVGAGI. The CDR3: CASSYGGISTDTQYF. In DNA form, the CDR3 reads TGTGCCAGCAGTTACGGCGGGATTAGCACAGATACGCAGTATTTT.

This chain joins TRBV6-1 and TRBJ2-3; 14 bases fit TRBD2. With V trimmed by 1 base and J by 9 bases, 12 bases remained unmatched. CDR1 and CDR2 (germline): MNHNS, SASEGT. The CDR3 length is 18 residues. DNA of the CDR3: TGTGCCAGCAGTGAAGATTTAGTGACTAGCGGGGGGGCCGTCACGCAGTATTTT. It specifies CASSEDLVTSGGAVTQYF.

The count of this clone is one. The chain recombines TRBV29-1 with TRBJ1-5, with 9 bases matching TRBD1. V trimming: 5 bases; J trimming: 5 bases; junction bases outside the gene matches: 10. The CDR3 loop spans 15 amino acids. The germline V gene has CDR1 SQVTM and CDR2 ANQGSEA. As DNA, the CDR3 is TGCAGCGTTTCTCCGGGGACAGGGTTTGATCAGCCCCAGCATTTT. It specifies CSVSPGTGFDQPQHF.

The genes are TRBV27 and TRBJ2-2, with 7 bases lining up with TRBD2. The CDR3 covers 19 residues. Germline loops: CDR1 MNHEY, CDR2 SMNVEV (reference sequence). V shed 0 bases, J shed 2 bases, and the junction held 12 bases outside the gene matches. The CDR3 protein is CASSLSDPVRLANTGELFF. Here the CDR3 DNA reads TGTGCCAGCAGTTTATCTGATCCGGTACGACTAGCAAACACCGGGGAGCTGTTTTTT.

This chain uses TRBV7-9 with TRBJ1-4; D perhaps matches TRBD1 (6 bases). Trimming stripped 2 bases from V and 7 bases from J, with 8 bases between. The germline V gene encodes CDR1 SEHNR and CDR2 FQNEAQ (reference sequence). The CDR3 totals 13 residues. CDR3 sequence (DNA): TGTGCCAGCAGCTTAAGGGGGAGTGAAAAACTGTTTTTT. Translation: CASSLRGSEKLFF.

The V call is TRBV4-1, the J call TRBJ2-1, with D perhaps matching TRBD2 (6 bases). Germline V gene data show CDR1 as MGHRA and CDR2 as YSYEKL. There are 15 residues in the CDR3. Trimming stripped 3 bases from V and 9 bases from J, with 18 bases between. This CDR3 reads CASSHPEAAGSEQFF. For the CDR3, the DNA is TGCGCCAGCAGCCACCCCGAGGCGGCGGGGAGTGAGCAGTTCTTC.

The chain couples TRBV5-1 to TRBJ2-7; maybe TRBD1 (6 bases). Trimming cost V 0 bases and J 7 bases, with 11 bases left between them. Germline V gene data show CDR1 as SGHRS and CDR2 as YFSETQ. The CDR3 consists of 13 residues. The DNA of the CDR3 is TGCGCCAGCAGCTTGGGACAGGCCTTGGAGCAGTACTTC. The encoded protein is CASSLGQALEQYF.

This chain connects TRBV27 to TRBJ2-1; 12 nucleotides agree with TRBD2. Germline CDR1 reads MNHEY; CDR2 reads SMNVEV (reference sequence). The CDR3 is 16 amino acids. V gave up 5 bases and J gave up 8 bases; unmatched junction bases: 10. CDR3 region: CASSLTSGSVVDEQFF. CDR3 DNA sequence: TGTGCCAGCAGTCTGACTAGCGGGAGTGTTGTCGATGAGCAGTTCTTC.

V is TRBV10-3 and J is TRBJ2-3; D is unresolved. Germline V gene data show CDR1 as ENHRY and CDR2 as SYGVKD. Trimming took 2 bases from V and 9 from J, leaving 12 bases between them. The CDR3 loop spans 13 amino acids. CDR3 region: CAISEPPVLTQYF. The CDR3, as DNA: TGTGCCATCAGTGAGCCTCCCGTTTTGACGCAGTATTTT.

The V and J genes are TRBV27 and TRBJ2-7; the D gene is possibly TRBD2 (6 bases). Trimming pared 2 bases from V and 6 bases from J, leaving 11 bases between. The V gene's germline CDR1 is MNHEY and CDR2 SMNVEV (reference sequence). The CDR3 runs to 13 residues. CDR3 region: CASSLSAGPEQYF. The CDR3 coding sequence is TGTGCCAGCAGTTTAAGCGCGGGACCCGAGCAGTACTTC.

V usage is TRBV27 and J usage is TRBJ2-1; the match to TRBD1 covers 7 bases. The CDR3 extends over 14 amino acids. In germline, CDR1 is MNHEY, CDR2 SMNVEV (reference sequence). With 6 bases clipped from V and 5 bases from J, the junction kept 7 bases outside the gene matches. The CDR3 sequence is CASSLVQGNNEQFF. CDR3 nucleotides: TGTGCCAGCAGCCTCGTACAGGGGAACAATGAGCAGTTCTTC.

The V call is TRBV2, the J call TRBJ1-4, with D hard to call. The CDR3 length is 16 residues. The V and J ends lost 2 bases and 0 bases respectively, with 10 bases between them. In germline, CDR1 is SNHLY, CDR2 FYNNEI. Written as DNA, the CDR3 is TGTGCCAGCAGTGAAACGGCGGGAGCAACTAATGAAAAACTGTTTTTT. Amino acids: CASSETAGATNEKLFF.

This chain uses TRBV29-1 with TRBJ2-7; D is possibly TRBD2 (5 bases). V was clipped by 4 bases and J by 4 bases, with 17 bases between them. The CDR3 sequence is 14 residues long. Germline V lookup: CDR1 SQVTM, CDR2 ANQGSEA. The CDR3 reads CSVGGPEGGYEQYF. CDR3 sequence (DNA): TGCAGCGTTGGAGGACCCGAGGGTGGGTACGAGCAGTACTTC.

The chain carries TRBV6-5 and TRBJ2-7; the D gene is possibly TRBD2 (6 bases). CDR1 is MNHEY and CDR2 is SVGAGI in the germline V gene. The CDR3 loop spans 14 amino acids. Trimming shortened V by 6 bases and J by 6 bases, and 18 bases separated the two germline ends. The CDR3 here is CASSPQQEGIEQYF. CDR3 sequence (DNA): TGTGCCAGCAGCCCACAACAGGAGGGGATCGAGCAGTACTTC.

Concerning this clone itself: One junction end does not reproduce the germline sequence, and a read error may be involved. The same CDR3 also results from other DNA sequences found in this sample. The chain recombines TRBV7-9 with TRBJ2-3; D is perhaps TRBD2 (5 bases). Germline CDR1 is SEHNR and CDR2 is FQNEAQ (reference sequence). The CDR3 is 13 amino acids. The CDR3 nucleotides are TGCGCCAGCAGCTCACTAGGCACAGATACGCAGTATTTT. It translates to CASSSLGTDTQYF. Full variable domain (outside the CDR3, taken from reference TRBV7-9 and TRBJ2-3): DTGVSQNPRHKITKRGQNVTFRCDPISEHNRLYWYRQTLGQGPEFLTYFQNEAQLEKSRLLSDRFSAERPKGSFSTLEIQRTEQGDSAMYLCASSSLGTDTQYFGPGTRLTVL.